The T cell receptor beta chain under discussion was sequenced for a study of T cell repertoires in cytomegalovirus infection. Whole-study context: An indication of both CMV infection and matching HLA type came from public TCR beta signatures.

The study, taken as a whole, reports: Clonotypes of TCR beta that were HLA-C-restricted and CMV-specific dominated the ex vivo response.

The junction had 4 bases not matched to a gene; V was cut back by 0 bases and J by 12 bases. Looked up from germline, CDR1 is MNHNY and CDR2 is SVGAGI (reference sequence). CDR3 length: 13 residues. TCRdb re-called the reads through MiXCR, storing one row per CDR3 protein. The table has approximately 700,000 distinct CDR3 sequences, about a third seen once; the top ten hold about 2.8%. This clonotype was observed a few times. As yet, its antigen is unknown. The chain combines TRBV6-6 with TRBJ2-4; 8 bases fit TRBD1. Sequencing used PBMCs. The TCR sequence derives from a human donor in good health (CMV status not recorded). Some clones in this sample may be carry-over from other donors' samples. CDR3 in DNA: TGTGCCAGCAGTTACTCGACAGGGGTCAATCAGTACTTC. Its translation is CASSYSTGVNQYF.